These T cell receptor beta chains were read from a single sample in a study of blood T cell repertoires in COVID-19. Profiled with immunoSEQ multiplex PCR; TCRdb holds only in-frame clones, not every one. The sample holds 90,000 to 150,000 clones, approximately 81% seen once. Sequencing used peripheral blood. These receptors originate from an elderly woman with acute or convalescent COVID-19. CDR3s include the opening cysteine and the closing phenylalanine or tryptophan. Fields, in order: CDR3 protein, CDR3 length, V gene.

CASSQGRGGRDEQYF,15,TRBV4-2
CASSPLEGNQPQHF,14,TRBV27
CASSRTETEQFF,12,TRBV7-8
CASSPTMTSGTDTQYF,16,TRBV18
CASSWATGTGTGDTQYF,17,TRBV28
CSASGGSGRALIEEQYF,17,TRBV20-1
CASSLSPGGWNQPQHF,16,TRBV5-8
CASSPGTSGGAIDTQYF,17,TRBV5-1
CASSQDGQQPQHF,13,TRBV4-2
CASSLGTGGLGNIQYF,16,TRBV5-6
CASSQEVAGGGEKLFF,16,TRBV4-3
CASSLYRGQGLDEQFF,16,TRBV5-1
CSVDGASRETQYF,13,TRBV29-1
CASQRTISSTDTQYF,15,TRBV2
CASSSQGQAYGYTF,14,TRBV19
CASSQHVGSGGETQYF,16,TRBV5-6
CASSQVTGGLYEQYF,15,TRBV4-3
CASSSGLAGGTDTQYF,16,TRBV7-9
CASSQTGQGRNQPQHF,16,TRBV3-1/TRBV3-2
CASSLNRLRGDTQYF,15,TRBV7-2
CASSFAAGVLETQYF,15,TRBV6-5
CASSVLVVGNTEAFF,15,TRBV19
CASSLVRGRADTQYF,15,TRBV5-4
CAIQRDRGRGEAFF,14,TRBV6-5
CASSPTDNYQPQHF,14,TRBV28
CASSQPGQLSGANVLTF,17,TRBV4-3
CASSTGLRIEQFF,13,TRBV5-1
CASNPTGEAEAFF,13,TRBV6-5
CASSRDTYNSPLHF,14,TRBV5-4
CAISFGQGASEQYF,14,TRBV10-3
CASRPGLAGEETQYF,15,TRBV4-2
CATSEGVRAFF,11,TRBV24-1
CGGLGTEAFF,10,TRBV30
CASSTGGGNEQYF,13,TRBV19
CASSAGASGKDTQYF,15,TRBV4-2
CASSPDILYGYTF,13,TRBV5-1
CASSYSSVRGNTEAFF,16,TRBV6-5
CASSDGQGEFF,11,TRBV7-9
CASSQDGSRRSEAFF,15,TRBV4-3
CAWTSGQGDTGELFF,15,TRBV30
CAWSPGNTIYF,11,TRBV30
CASSFGRGADTQYF,14,TRBV19
CAISGTGVGTVSGELFF,17,TRBV10-3
CASSQGYNEQFF,12,TRBV11-3
CASSEAGSGGNTIYF,15,TRBV2
CASSFGTGVSYNEQFF,16,TRBV5-1
CASTARELRNNSPLHF,16,TRBV2
CASSLAGTSGGSSSYNEQFF,20,TRBV7-2
CASSQVLIRDSLNYEQYF,18,TRBV4-3
CASSSPNREYEQYF,14,TRBV5-1
CASSQIIGTATYEQYF,16,TRBV4-3
CASRRTGKTDTQYF,14,TRBV19
CASRGLLPNEQYF,13,TRBV7-2